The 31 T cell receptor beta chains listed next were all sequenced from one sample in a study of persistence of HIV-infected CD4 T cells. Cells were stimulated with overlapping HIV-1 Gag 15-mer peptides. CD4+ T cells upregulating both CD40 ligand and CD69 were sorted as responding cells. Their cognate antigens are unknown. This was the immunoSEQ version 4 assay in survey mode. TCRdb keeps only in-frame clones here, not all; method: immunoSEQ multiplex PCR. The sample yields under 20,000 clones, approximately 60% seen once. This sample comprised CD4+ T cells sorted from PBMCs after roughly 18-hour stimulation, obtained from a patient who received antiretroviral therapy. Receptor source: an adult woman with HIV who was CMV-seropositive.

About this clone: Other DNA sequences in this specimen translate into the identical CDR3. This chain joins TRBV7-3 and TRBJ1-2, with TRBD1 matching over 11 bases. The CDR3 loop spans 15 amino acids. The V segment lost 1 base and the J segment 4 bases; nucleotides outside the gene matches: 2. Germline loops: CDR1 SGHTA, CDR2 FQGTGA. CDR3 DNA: TGTGCCAGCAGCTTAAGAGGGACAGGGGGCTATGGCTACACCTTC. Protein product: CASSLRGTGGYGYTF.

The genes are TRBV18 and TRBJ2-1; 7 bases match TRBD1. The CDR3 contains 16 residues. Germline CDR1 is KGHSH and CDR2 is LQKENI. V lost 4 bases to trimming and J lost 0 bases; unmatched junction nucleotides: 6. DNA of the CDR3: TGTGCCAGCTCACGGGAACAGGGGAGCTCCTACAATGAGCAGTTCTTC. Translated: CASSREQGSSYNEQFF.

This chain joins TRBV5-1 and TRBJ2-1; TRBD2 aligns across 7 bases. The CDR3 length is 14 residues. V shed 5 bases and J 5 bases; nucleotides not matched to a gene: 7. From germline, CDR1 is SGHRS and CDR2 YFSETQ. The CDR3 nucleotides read TGCGCCAGCAGGGAACGGGGGGAGCACAATGAGCAGTTCTTC. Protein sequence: CASRERGEHNEQFF.

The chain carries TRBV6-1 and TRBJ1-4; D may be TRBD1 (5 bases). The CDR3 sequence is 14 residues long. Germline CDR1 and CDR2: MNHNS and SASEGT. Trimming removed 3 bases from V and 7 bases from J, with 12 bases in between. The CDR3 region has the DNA TGTGCCAGCAGTGACAGGGCTGGGAGTGAAAAACTGTTTTTT. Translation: CASSDRAGSEKLFF.

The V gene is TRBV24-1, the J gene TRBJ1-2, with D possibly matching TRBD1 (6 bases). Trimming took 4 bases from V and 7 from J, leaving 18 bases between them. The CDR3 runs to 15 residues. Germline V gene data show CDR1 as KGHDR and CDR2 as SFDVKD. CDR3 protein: CATSDPLVGAVGYTF. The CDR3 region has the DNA TGTGCCACCAGTGACCCCCTAGTGGGGGCGGTTGGCTACACCTTC.

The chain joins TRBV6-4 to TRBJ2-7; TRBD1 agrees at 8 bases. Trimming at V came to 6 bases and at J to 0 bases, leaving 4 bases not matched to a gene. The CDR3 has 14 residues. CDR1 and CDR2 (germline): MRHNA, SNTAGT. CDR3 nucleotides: TGTGCCAGCAGCACTACAGGGGGCTCCTACGAGCAGTACTTC. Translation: CASSTTGGSYEQYF.

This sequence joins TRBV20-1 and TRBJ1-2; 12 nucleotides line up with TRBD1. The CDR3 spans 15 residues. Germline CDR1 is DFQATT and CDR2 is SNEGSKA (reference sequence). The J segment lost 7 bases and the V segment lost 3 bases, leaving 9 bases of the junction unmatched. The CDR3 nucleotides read TGCAGTGCTAGTGTCCCGGGACAGGGGGCGGTTGGCTACACCTTC. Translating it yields CSASVPGQGAVGYTF.

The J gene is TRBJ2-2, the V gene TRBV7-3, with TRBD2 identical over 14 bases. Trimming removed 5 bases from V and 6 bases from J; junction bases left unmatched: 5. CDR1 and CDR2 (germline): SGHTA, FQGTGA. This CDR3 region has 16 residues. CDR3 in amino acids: CASSDGLAGGAGELFF. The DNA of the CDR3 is TGTGCCAGCAGCGACGGACTAGCGGGGGGCGCCGGGGAGCTGTTTTTT.

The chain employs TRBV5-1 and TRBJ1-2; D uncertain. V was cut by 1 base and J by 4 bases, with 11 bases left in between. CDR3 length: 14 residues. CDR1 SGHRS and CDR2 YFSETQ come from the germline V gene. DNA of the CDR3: TGCGCCAGCAGCTTGTCTGTGACGGCCTATGGCTACACCTTC. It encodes CASSLSVTAYGYTF.

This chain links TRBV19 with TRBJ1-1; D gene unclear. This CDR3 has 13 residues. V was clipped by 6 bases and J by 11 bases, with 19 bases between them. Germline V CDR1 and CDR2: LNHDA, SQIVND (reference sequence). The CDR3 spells CASSQAPGWVAFF. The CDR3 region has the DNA TGTGCCAGTAGCCAGGCCCCAGGCTGGGTGGCTTTCTTT. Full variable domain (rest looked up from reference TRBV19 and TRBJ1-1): DGGITQSPKYLFRKEGQNVTLSCEQNLNHDAMYWYRQDPGQGLRLIYYSQIVNDFQKGDIAEGYSVSREKKESFPLTVTSAQKNPTAFYLCASSQAPGWVAFFGQGTRLTVV.

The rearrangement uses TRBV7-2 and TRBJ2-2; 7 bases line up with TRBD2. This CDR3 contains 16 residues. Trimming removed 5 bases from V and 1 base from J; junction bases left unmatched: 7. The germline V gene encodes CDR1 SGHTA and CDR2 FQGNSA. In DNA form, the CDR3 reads TGTGCCAGCAGCCTGGTGCCTAGCGGGAACACCGGGGAGCTGTTTTTT. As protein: CASSLVPSGNTGELFF.

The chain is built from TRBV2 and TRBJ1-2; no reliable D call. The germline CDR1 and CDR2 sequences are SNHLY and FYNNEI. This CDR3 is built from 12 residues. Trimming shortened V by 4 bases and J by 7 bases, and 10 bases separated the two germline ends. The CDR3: CASSVGFSGYTF. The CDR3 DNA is TGTGCCAGCAGTGTTGGGTTCTCTGGCTACACCTTC.

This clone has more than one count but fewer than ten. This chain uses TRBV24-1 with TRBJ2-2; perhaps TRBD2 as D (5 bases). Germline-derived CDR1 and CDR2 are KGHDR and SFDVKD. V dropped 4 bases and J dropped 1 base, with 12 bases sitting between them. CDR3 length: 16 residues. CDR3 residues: CATSEFLAQNTGELFF. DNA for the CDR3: TGTGCCACCAGTGAATTTCTAGCTCAGAACACCGGGGAGCTGTTTTTT.

The CDR3 nucleotides read TGTGCCAGCAGCTTGTTTGAGTGGGTATCCGGGACAGCAAATTCACCCCTCCACTTT. Its translation: CASSLFEWVSGTANSPLHF. The chain employs TRBV5-6 and TRBJ1-6, with 7 bases matching TRBD1. Trimming cost V 1 base and J 7 bases; bases outside gene matches: 17. The germline V gene has CDR1 SGHDT and CDR2 YYEEEE. The length of the CDR3 is 19 residues.

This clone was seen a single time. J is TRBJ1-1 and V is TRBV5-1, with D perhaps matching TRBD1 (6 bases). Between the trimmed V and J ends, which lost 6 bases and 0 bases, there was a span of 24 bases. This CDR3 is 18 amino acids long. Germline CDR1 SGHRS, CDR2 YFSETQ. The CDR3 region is CASNQGGSGAVMNTEAFF. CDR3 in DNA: TGCGCCAGCAATCAGGGAGGGTCAGGGGCCGTCATGAACACTGAAGCTTTCTTT.

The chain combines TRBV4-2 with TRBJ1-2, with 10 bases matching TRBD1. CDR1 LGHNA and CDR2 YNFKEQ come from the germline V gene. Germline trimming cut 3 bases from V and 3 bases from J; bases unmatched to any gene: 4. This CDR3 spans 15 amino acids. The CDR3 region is CASSHRQGADYGYTF. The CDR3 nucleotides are TGTGCCAGCAGCCACAGACAGGGGGCGGACTATGGCTACACCTTC.

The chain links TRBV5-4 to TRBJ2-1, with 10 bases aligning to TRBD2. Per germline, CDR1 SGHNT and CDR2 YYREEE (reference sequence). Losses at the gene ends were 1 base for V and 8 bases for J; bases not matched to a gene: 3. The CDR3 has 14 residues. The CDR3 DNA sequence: TGTGCCAGCAGCTTGACTAGCGGGGTATATGAGCAGTTCTTC. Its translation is CASSLTSGVYEQFF.

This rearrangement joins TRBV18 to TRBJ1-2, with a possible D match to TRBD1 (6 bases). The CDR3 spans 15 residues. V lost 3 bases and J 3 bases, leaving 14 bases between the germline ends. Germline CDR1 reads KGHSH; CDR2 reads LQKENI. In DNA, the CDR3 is TGTGCCAGCTCACCCCTCGGAGGGGGACACTATGGCTACACCTTC. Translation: CASSPLGGGHYGYTF.

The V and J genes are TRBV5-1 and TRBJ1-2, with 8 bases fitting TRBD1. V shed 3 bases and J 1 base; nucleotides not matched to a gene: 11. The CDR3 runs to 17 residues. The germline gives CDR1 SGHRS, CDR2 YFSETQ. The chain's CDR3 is CASSSRQGSLLNYGYTF. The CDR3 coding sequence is TGCGCCAGCAGCTCCCGACAGGGGAGTCTCCTTAACTATGGCTACACCTTC.

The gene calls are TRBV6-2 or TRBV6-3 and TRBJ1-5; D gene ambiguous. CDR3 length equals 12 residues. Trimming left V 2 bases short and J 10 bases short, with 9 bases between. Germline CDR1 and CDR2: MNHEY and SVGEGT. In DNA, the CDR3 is TGTGCCAGCAGTTACGAGGGAGGACCCCAGCATTTT. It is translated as CASSYEGGPQHF.

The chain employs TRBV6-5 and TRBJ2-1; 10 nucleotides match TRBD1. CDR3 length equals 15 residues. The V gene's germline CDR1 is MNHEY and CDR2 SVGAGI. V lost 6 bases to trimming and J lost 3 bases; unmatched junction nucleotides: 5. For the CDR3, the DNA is TGTGCCAGCAGACCTGACAGGGGGCACTACAATGAGCAGTTCTTC. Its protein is CASRPDRGHYNEQFF.

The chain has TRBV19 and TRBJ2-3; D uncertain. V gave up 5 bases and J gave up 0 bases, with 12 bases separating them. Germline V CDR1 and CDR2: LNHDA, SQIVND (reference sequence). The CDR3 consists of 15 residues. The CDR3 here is CASSRRLPSTDTQYF. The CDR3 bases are TGTGCCAGTAGTCGCCGGTTGCCAAGCACAGATACGCAGTATTTT.

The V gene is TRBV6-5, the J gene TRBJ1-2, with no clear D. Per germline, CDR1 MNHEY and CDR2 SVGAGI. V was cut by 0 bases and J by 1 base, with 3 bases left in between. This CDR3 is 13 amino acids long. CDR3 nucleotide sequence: TGTGCCAGCAGTTACTCTAGTAACTATGGCTACACCTTC. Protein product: CASSYSSNYGYTF.

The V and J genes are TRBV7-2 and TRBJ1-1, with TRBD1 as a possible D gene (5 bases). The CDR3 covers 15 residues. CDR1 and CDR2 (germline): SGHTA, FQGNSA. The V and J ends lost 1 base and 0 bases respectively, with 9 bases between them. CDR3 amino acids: CASSLGGRVNTEAFF. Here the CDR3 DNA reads TGTGCCAGCAGCTTAGGGGGCAGGGTGAACACTGAAGCTTTCTTT.

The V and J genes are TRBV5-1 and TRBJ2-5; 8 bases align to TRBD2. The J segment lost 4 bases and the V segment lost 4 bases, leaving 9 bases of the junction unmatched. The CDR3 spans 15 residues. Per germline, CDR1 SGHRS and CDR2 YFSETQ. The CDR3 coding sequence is TGCGCCAGCAGCATAGGGACTAGGGGAGGAGAGACCCAGTACTTC. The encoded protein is CASSIGTRGGETQYF.

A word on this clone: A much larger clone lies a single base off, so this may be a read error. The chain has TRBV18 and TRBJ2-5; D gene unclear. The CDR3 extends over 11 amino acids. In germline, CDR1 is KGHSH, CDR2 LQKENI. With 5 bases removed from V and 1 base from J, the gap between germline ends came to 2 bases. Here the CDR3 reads CASSFQETQYF. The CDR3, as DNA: TGTGCCAGCTCATTCCAAGAGACCCAGTACTTC.

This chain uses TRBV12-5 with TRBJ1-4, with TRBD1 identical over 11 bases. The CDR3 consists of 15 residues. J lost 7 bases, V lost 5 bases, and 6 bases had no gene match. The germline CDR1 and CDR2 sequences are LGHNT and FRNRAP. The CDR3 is CASGPGQGAAEKLFF. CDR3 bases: TGTGCTAGTGGTCCTGGACAGGGGGCAGCTGAAAAACTGTTTTTT. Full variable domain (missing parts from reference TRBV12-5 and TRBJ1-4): DARVTQTPRHKVTEMGQEVTMRCQPILGHNTVFWYRQTMMQGLELLAYFRNRAPLDDSGMPKDRFSAEMPDATLATLKIQPSEPRDSAVYFCASGPGQGAAEKLFFGSGTQLSVL.

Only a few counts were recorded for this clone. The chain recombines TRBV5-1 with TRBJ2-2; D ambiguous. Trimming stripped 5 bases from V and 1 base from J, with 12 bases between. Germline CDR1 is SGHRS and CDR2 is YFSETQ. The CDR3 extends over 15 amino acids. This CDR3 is CASRLRTGNTGELFF. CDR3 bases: TGCGCCAGCAGGCTTAGGACCGGGAACACCGGGGAGCTGTTTTTT.

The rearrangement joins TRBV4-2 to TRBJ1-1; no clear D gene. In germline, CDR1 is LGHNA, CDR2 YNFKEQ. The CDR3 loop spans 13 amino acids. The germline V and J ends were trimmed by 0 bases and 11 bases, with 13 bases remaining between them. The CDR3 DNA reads TGTGCCAGCAGCCAAGACGTGGGAATTGGGGCTTTCTTT. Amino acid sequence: CASSQDVGIGAFF.

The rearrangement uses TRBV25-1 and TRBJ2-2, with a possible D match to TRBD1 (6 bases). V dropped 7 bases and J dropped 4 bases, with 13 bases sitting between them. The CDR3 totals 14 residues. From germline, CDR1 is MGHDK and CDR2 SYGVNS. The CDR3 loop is CASTGDPGTGELFF. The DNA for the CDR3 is TGTGCCAGCACAGGGGACCCAGGCACCGGGGAGCTGTTTTTT.

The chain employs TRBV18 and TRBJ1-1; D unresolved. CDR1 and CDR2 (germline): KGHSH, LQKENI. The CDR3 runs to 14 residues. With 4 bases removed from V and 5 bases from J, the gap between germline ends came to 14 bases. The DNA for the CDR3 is TGTGCCAGCTCACAACAAGAGTCGGGGACTGAAGCTTTCTTT. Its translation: CASSQQESGTEAFF.